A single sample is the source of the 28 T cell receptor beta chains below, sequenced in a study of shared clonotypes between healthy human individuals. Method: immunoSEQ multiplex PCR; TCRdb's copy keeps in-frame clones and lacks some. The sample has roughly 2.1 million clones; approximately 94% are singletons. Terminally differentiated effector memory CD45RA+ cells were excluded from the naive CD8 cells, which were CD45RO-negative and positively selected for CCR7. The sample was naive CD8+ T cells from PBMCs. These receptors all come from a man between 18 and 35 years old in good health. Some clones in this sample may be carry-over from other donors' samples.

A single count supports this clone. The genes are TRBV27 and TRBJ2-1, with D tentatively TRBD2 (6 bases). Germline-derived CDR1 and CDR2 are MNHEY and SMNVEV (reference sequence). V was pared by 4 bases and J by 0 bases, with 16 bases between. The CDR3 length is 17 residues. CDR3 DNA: TGTGCCAGCAGTTCTGGGGGGACCCTGAGCTCCTACAATGAGCAGTTCTTC. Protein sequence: CASSSGGTLSSYNEQFF.

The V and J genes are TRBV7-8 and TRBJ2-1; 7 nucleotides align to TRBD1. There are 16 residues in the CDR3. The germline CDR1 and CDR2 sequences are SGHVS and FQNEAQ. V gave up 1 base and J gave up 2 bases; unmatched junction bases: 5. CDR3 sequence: CASSLDRGVAYNEQFF. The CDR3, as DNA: TGTGCCAGCAGCTTAGACAGGGGTGTCGCCTACAATGAGCAGTTCTTC.

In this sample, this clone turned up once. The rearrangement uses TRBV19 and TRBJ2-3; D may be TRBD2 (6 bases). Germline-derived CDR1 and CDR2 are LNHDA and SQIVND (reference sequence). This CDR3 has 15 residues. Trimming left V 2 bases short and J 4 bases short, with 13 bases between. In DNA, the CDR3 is TGTGCCAGTAGTATAAGCCGGTCGGGGGCAGATACGCAGTATTTT. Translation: CASSISRSGADTQYF.

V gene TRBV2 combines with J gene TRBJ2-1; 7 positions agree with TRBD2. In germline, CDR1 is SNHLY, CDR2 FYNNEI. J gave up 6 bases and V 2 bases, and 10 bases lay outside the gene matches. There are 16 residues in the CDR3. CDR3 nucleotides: TGTGCCAGCAGTGAACGATTAGCGGGTGACCCCAATGAGCAGTTCTTC. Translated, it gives CASSERLAGDPNEQFF. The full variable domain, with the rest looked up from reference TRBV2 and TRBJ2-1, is EPEVTQTPSHQVTQMGQEVILRCVPISNHLYFYWYRQILGQKVEFLVSFYNNEISEKSEIFDDQFSVERPDGSNFTLKIRSTKLEDSAMYFCASSERLAGDPNEQFFGPGTRLTVL.

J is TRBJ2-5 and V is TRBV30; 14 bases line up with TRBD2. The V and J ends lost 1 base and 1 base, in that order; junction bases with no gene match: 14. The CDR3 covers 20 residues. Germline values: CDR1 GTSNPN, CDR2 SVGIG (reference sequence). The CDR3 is CAWSGLLGLAGGNLQETQYF. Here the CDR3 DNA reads TGTGCCTGGAGTGGTCTCCTTGGACTAGCGGGAGGTAACCTCCAAGAGACCCAGTACTTC.

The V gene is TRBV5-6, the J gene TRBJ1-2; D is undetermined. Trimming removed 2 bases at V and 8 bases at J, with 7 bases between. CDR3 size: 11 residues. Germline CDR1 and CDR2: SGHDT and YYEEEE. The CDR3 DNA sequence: TGTGCCAGCAGCTTTGAAGGGGGCTACACCTTC. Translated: CASSFEGGYTF.

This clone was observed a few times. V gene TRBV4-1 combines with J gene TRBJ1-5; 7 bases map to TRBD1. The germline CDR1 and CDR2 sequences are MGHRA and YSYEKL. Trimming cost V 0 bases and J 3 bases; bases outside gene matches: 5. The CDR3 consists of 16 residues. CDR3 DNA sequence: TGCGCCAGCAGCCAAGATGTACAGGGGAACAATCAGCCCCAGCATTTT. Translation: CASSQDVQGNNQPQHF.

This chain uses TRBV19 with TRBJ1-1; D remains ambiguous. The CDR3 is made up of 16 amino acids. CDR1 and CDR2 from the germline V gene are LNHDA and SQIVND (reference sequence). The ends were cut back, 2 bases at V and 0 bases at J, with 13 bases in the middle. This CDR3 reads CASSISVGSLNTEAFF. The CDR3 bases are TGTGCCAGTAGTATATCGGTAGGCAGCCTGAACACTGAAGCTTTCTTT.

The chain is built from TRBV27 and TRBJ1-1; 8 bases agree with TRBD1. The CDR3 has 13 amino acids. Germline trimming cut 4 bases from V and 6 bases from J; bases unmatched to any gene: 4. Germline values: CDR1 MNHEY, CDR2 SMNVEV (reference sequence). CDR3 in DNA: TGTGCCAGCAGTTCAGGGGGCAACTCTGAAGCTTTCTTT. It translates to CASSSGGNSEAFF.

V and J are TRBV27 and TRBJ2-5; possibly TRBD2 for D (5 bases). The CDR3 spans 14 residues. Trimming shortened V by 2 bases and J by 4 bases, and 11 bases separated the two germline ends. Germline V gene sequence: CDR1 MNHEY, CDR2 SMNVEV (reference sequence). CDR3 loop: CASSLTRFRETQYF. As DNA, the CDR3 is TGTGCCAGCAGTTTAACTAGGTTCCGAGAGACCCAGTACTTC.

The CDR3 coding sequence is TGTGCCAGCAGTACCCGGCTAGCGGGTGATGAGCAGTTCTTC. It specifies CASSTRLAGDEQFF. The V call is TRBV27, the J call TRBJ2-1; TRBD2 matches at 8 bases. The V gene's germline CDR1 is MNHEY and CDR2 SMNVEV (reference sequence). V was clipped by 5 bases and J by 8 bases; unmatched bases: 8. The CDR3 consists of 14 residues.

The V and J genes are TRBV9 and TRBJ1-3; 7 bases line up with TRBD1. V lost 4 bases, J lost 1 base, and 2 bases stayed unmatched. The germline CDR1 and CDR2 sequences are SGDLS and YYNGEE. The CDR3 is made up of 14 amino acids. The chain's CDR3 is CASSPTGSGNTIYF. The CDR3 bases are TGTGCCAGCAGCCCGACAGGGTCTGGAAACACCATATATTTT.

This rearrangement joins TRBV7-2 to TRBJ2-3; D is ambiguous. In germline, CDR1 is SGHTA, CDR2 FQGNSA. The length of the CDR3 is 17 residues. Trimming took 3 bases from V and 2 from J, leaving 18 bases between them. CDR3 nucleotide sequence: TGTGCCAGCAGCTTTCGGGTCTCATCCGGGTTCACAGATACGCAGTATTTT. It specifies CASSFRVSSGFTDTQYF.

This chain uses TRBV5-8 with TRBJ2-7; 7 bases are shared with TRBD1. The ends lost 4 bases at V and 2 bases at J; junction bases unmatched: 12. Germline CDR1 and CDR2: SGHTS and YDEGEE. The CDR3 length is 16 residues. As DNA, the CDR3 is TGTGCCAGCAGCCGAGGGTATGGACAGGAAACCTACGAGCAGTACTTC. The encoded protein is CASSRGYGQETYEQYF.

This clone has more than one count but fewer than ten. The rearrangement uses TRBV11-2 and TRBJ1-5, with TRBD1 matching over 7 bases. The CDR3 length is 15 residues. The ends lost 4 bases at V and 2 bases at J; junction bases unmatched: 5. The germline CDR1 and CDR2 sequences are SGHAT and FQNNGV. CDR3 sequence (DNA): TGTGCCAGCAGCTACAACAGGGGCCGCAATCAGCCCCAGCATTTT. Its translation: CASSYNRGRNQPQHF.

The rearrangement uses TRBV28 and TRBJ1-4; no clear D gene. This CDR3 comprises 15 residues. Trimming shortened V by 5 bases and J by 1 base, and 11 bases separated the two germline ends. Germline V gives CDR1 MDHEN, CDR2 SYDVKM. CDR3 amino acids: CASSPHSLTNEKLFF. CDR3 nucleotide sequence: TGTGCCAGCAGTCCCCACAGCTTAACTAATGAAAAACTGTTTTTT.

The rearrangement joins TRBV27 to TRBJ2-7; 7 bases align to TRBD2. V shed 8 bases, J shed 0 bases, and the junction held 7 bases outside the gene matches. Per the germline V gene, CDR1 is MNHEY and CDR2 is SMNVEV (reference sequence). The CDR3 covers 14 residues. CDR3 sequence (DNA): TGTGCCAGCTGTAAAGCGGGAAGCTCCTACGAGCAGTACTTC. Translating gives CASCKAGSSYEQYF.

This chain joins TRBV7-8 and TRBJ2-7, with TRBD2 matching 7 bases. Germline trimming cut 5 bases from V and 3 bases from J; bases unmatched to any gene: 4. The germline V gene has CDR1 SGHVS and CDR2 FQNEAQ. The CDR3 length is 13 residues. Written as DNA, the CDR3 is TGTGCCAGCAGCCAGAGCGGGATCTACGAGCAGTACTTC. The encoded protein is CASSQSGIYEQYF.

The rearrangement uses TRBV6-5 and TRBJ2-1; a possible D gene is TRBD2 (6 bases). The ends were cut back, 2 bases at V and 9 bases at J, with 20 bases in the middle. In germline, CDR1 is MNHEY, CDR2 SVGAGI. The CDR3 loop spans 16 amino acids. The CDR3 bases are TGTGCCAGCAGTTACCACGCGTCTGAGGTCGGGGGTGAGCAGTTCTTC. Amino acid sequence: CASSYHASEVGGEQFF.

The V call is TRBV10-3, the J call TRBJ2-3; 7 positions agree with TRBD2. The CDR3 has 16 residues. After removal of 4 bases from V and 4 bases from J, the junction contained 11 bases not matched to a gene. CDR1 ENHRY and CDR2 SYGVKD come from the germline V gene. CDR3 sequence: CAISGGSGKFADTQYF. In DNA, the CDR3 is TGTGCCATCAGTGGCGGCAGCGGGAAGTTCGCAGATACGCAGTATTTT.

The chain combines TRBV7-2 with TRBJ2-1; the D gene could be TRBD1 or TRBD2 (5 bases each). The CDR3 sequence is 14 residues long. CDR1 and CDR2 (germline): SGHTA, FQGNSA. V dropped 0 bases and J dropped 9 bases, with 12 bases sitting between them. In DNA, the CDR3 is TGTGCCAGCAGCTTAGCGAGGGGTAGTGGTGAGCAGTTCTTC. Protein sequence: CASSLARGSGEQFF.

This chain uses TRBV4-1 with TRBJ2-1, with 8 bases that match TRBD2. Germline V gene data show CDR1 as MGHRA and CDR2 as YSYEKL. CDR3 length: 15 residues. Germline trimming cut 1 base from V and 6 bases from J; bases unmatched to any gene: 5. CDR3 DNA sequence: TGCGCCAGCAGCCAAGCCGGGACTAGGAGCAATGAGCAGTTCTTC. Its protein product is CASSQAGTRSNEQFF.

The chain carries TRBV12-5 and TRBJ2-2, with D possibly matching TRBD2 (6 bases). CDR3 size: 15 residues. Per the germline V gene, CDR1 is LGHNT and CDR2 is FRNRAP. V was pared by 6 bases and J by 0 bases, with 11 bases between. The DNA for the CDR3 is TGTGCTAGTGGCCCGTGGGGGGCGAACACCGGGGAGCTGTTTTTT. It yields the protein CASGPWGANTGELFF.

This CDR3 reads CASSYGTGVQPQHF. The CDR3 DNA is TGTGCCAGTAGTTATGGGACAGGGGTTCAGCCCCAGCATTTT. J is TRBJ1-5 and V is TRBV19, with 10 bases aligning to TRBD1. The ends lost 5 bases at V and 6 bases at J; junction bases unmatched: 4. CDR1 and CDR2 (germline): LNHDA, SQIVND (reference sequence). The CDR3 consists of 14 residues.

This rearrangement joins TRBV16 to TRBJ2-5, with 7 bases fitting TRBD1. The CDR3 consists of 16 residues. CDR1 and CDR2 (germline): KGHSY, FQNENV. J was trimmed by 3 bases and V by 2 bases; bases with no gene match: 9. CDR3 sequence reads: CASSQTTAGTEETQYF. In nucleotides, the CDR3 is TGTGCCAGCAGCCAAACCACCGCCGGGACAGAAGAGACCCAGTACTTC.

CDR3 in amino acids: CASSLPIKRFLDTQYF. The CDR3 bases are TGTGCCAGCAGCTTACCTATAAAGCGGTTTTTGGATACGCAGTATTTT. The chain employs TRBV7-9 and TRBJ2-3; tentatively, D is TRBD2 (5 bases). This CDR3 region has 16 residues. Germline assignment: CDR1 SEHNR and CDR2 FQNEAQ (reference sequence). V lost 2 bases and J lost 6, with 18 bases in between.

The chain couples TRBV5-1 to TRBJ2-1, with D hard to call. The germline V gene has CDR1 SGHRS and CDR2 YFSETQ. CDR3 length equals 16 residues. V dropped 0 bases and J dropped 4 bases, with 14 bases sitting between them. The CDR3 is CASSLGRSSPYNEQFF. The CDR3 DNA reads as TGCGCCAGCAGCTTGGGACGGTCATCCCCTTACAATGAGCAGTTCTTC.

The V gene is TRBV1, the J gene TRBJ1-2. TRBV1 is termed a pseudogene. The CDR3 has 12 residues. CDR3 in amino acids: CTSSLGDYGYTF. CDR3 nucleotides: TGCACCAGCAGCCTGGGGGACTATGGCTACACCTTC.